This T cell receptor beta chain is drawn from a study of cytomegalovirus exposure and HLA in healthy donors. PCR amplification relied on 60 Vbeta primers (plus 13 Jbeta primers). TCRdb keeps only in-frame clones here, not all; method: immunoSEQ multiplex PCR. The sample data list 130,000 or so clones. Study-level points and caveats: In an earlier analysis, most TCR beta V segments were productive about 87% or about 30% of the time.

Germline values: CDR1 SEHNR, CDR2 FQNEAQ (reference sequence). The CDR3 is made up of 15 amino acids. V lost 3 bases, J lost 7 bases, and 15 bases lay in between. As for this clone: Antigen specificity is unknown.

Sequencing was done on a sample of PBMCs. This TCR derives from a woman aged 40 to 50 in good health and CMV-seronegative. V gene TRBV7-9 combines with J gene TRBJ1-4, with D possibly TRBD1 on 6 matching bases. The CDR3 sequence is CASSFYRAGGEKLFF. In nucleotides, the CDR3 is TGTGCCAGCAGCTTTTACAGGGCGGGGGGTGAAAAACTGTTTTTT.